This T cell receptor beta chain was found in a study of cytomegalovirus exposure and HLA in healthy donors. Study results and limitations: Most TCR sequences proved rare, with some public TCRs found in many donors. Researchers counted 180 or so TCR beta chains as cytomegalovirus-associated.

The protocol was immunoSEQ multiplex PCR, while the TCRdb copy is restricted to in-frame clones and leaves out a portion. Of around 130,000 clones in the sample, approximately 91% were seen once. Comments on this clone: Antigen: not known.

The CDR3 runs 12 residues. Germline V gene data show CDR1 as SGDLS and CDR2 as YYNGEE. V was pared by 6 bases and J by 4 bases, with 8 bases between. Material for sequencing was PBMCs. The chain joins TRBV9 to TRBJ2-1, with D possibly being TRBD2 (6 bases). The receptor comes from a man aged 25 to 40 in good health and CMV-seronegative. The CDR3 DNA follows: TGTGCCAGCACTAGCGCTTACAATGAGCAGTTCTTC. Amino acids: CASTSAYNEQFF.